This T cell receptor (beta chain) was captured in a study of blood T cells in healthy people across ages. Combining a sample-barcoded 5' primer with a J-beta primer mix, a second PCR ran for roughly 7 to 12 cycles. TCRdb used MiXCR to reprocess the 5' RACE reads, holding one entry per CDR3 protein. Of 1 million or so distinct CDR3 sequences in the sample, approximately 26% were seen once. V lost 7 bases and J lost 5; bases outside the gene matches: 17. CDR3 size: 17 residues. Per germline, CDR1 SGHVS and CDR2 FQNEAQ. A further study also used this sample, focusing on T cells of mothers and their children. That source notes: All donors were healthy and Caucasian; they were a few mothers and their six children.

The clonotype was recovered from a girl aged 2 to 10 in good health. The material sequenced was blood. The gene calls are TRBV7-8 and TRBJ2-5; 9 bases are shared with TRBD1. CDR3 loop: CASTPIGTGIFTETQYF. In DNA form, the CDR3 reads TGTGCCAGCACCCCAATCGGGACAGGGATATTTACGGAGACCCAGTACTTC.